This T cell receptor beta chain stems from a study of graft-versus-host responses after intestinal transplantation. Study information: Multivisceral, liver-intestinal, or isolated intestinal grafts were transplanted into recipients. Anti-thymocyte globulin induction was given to all recipients, followed by tacrolimus and steroids for two to four years. Points from the study as a whole: Early after transplant, HvG declines were associated with peak levels of circulating GvH clones.

With respect to this clone: The antigen remains undetermined.

Germline V CDR1 and CDR2: SGHDT, YYEEEE. V shed 3 bases, J shed 8 bases, and the junction held 8 bases outside the gene matches. The CDR3 has 15 amino acids. The assay was immunoSEQ multiplex PCR, and TCRdb's table has in-frame clones only and misses some. Seen here are just over 70,000 clones, 75% to 90% observed once, and the top ten hold roughly 0.4%. The chain employs TRBV5-6 and TRBJ2-3; 11 bases are shared with TRBD2. The sequenced sample was unstimulated CD4+ T cells sorted from spleen or lymph node cells, obtained before transplant. The origin of this receptor is a human donor who was the organ donor for an intestinal transplant. CDR3 nucleotides: TGTGCCAGCAGCTATATAGCGGGGGGGCGTGGTACGCAGTATTTT. This translates into CASSYIAGGRGTQYF.